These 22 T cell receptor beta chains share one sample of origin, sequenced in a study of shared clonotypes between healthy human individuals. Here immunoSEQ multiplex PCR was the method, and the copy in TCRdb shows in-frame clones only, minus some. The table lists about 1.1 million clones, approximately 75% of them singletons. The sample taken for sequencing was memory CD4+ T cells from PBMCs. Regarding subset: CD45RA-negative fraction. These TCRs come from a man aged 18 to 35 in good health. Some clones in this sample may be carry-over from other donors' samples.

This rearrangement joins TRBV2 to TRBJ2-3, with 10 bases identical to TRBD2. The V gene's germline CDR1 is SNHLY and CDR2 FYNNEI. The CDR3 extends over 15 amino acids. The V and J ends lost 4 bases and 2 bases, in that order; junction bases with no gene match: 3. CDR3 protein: CASSALAGVTDTQYF. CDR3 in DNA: TGTGCCAGCAGTGCTCTAGCGGGAGTCACAGATACGCAGTATTTT. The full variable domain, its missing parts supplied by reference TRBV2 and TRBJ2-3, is EPEVTQTPSHQVTQMGQEVILRCVPISNHLYFYWYRQILGQKVEFLVSFYNNEISEKSEIFDDQFSVERPDGSNFTLKIRSTKLEDSAMYFCASSALAGVTDTQYFGPGTRLTVL.

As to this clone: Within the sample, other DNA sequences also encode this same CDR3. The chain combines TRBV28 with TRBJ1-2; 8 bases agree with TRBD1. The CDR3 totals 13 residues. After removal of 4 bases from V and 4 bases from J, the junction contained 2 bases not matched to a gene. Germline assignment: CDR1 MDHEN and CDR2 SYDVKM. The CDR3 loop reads CASSSGQGYGYTF. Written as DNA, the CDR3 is TGTGCCAGCAGTTCCGGACAGGGCTATGGCTACACCTTC.

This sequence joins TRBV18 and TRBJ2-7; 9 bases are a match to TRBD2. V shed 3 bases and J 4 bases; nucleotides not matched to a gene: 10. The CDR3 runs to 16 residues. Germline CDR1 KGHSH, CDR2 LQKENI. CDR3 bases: TGTGCCAGCTCACCGGCGGTGGCACTAGCGGGTTACGAGCAGTACTTC. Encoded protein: CASSPAVALAGYEQYF.

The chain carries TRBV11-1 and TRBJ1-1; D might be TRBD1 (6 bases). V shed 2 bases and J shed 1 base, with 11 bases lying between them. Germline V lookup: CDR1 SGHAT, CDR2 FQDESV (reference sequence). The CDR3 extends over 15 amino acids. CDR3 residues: CASSLSARGNTEAFF. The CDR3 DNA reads TGTGCCAGCAGCTTATCGGCCAGGGGGAACACTGAAGCTTTCTTT.

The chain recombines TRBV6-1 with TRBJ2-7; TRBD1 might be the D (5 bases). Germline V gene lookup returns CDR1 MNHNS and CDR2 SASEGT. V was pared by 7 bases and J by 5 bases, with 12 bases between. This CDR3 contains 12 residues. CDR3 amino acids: CASNGHTDEQYF. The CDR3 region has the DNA TGTGCCAGCAATGGACACACCGACGAGCAGTACTTC.

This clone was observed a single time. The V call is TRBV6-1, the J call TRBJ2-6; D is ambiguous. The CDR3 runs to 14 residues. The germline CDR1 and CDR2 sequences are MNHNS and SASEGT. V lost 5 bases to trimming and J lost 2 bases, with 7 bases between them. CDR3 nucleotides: TGTGCCAGCAGTCATAACCCTGGGGCCAACGTCCTGACTTTC. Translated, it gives CASSHNPGANVLTF.

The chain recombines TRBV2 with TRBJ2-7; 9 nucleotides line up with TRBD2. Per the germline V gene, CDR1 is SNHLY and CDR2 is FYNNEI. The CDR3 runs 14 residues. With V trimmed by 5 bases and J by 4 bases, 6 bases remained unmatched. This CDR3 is CASSYSGRGYEQYF. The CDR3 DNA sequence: TGTGCCAGCAGTTATAGCGGGAGAGGGTACGAGCAGTACTTC.

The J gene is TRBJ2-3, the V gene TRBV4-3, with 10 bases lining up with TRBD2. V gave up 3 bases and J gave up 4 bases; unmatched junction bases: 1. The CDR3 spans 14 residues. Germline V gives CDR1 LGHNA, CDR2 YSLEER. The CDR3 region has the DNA TGCGCCAGCAGCCAGAGCGGGAGGGCAGATACGCAGTATTTT. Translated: CASSQSGRADTQYF.

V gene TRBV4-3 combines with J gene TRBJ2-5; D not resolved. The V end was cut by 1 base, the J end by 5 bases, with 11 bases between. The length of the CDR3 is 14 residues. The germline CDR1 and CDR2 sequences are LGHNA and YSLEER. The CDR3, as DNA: TGCGCCAGCAGCCAAGTACAAGCGAGCGAGACCCAGTACTTC. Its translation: CASSQVQASETQYF.

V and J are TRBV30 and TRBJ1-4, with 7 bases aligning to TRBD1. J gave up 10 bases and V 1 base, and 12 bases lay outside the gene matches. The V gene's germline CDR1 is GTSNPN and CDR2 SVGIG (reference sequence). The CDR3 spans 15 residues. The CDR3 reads CAWSALRQGIGKLFF. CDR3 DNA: TGTGCCTGGAGTGCACTCCGACAGGGTATTGGAAAACTGTTTTTT. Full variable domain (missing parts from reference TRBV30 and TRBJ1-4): SQTIHQWPATLVQPVGSPLSLECTVEGTSNPNLYWYRQAAGRGLQLLFYSVGIGQISSEVPQNLSASRPQDRQFILSSKKLLLSDSGFYLCAWSALRQGIGKLFFGSGTQLSVL.

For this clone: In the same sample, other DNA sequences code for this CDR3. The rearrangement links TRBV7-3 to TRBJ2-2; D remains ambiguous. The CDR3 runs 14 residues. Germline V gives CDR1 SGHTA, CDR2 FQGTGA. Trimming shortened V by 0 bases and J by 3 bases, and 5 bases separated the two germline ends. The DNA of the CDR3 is TGTGCCAGCAGCTTAACTCTGGACACCGGGGAGCTGTTTTTT. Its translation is CASSLTLDTGELFF.

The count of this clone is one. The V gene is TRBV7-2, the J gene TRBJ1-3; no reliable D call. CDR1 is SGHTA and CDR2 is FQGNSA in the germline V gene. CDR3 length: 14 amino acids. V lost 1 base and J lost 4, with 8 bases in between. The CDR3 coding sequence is TGTGCCAGCAGCTTAGACGGGTCCGGAAACACCATATATTTT. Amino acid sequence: CASSLDGSGNTIYF.

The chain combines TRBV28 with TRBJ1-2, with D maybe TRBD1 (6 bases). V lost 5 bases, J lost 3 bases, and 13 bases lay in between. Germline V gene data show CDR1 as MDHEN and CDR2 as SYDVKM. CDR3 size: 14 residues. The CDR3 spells CASSGGGAYYGYTF. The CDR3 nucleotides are TGTGCCAGCAGTGGCGGGGGGGCCTACTATGGCTACACCTTC.

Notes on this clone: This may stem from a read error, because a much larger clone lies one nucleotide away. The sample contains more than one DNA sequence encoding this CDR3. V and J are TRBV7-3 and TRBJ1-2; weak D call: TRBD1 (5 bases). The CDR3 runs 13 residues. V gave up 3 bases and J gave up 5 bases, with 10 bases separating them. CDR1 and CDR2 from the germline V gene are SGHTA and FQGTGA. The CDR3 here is CASSLGRDYGYTF. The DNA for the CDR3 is TGTGCCAGCAGCTTGGGCAGGGATTATGGCTACACCTTC.

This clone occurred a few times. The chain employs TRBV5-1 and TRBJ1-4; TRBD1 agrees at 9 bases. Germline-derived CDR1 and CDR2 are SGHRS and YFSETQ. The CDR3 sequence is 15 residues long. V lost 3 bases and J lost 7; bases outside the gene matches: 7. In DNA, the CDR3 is TGCGCCAGCAGCTATGGACAGGGGAAAAGTGAAAAACTGTTTTTT. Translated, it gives CASSYGQGKSEKLFF.

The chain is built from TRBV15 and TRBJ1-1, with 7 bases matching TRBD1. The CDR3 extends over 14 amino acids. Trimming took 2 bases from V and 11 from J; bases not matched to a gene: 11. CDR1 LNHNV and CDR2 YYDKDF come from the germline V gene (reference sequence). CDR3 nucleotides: TGTGCCACCAGCAGACTGACAGGGCCCCTAGGCGCTTTCTTT. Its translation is CATSRLTGPLGAFF.

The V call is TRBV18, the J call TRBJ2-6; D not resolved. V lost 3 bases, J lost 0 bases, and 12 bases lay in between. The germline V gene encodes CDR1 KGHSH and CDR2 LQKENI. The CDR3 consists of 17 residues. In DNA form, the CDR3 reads TGTGCCAGCTCACCGGCGGTCGGGCACTCTGGGGCCAACGTCCTGACTTTC. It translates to CASSPAVGHSGANVLTF.

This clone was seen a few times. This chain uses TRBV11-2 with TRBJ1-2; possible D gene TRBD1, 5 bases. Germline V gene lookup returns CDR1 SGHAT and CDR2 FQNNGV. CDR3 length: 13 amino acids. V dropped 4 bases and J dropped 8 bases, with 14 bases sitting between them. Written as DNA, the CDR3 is TGTGCCAGCAGCTCCGGGACCTCTTTAGGCTACACCTTC. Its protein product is CASSSGTSLGYTF.

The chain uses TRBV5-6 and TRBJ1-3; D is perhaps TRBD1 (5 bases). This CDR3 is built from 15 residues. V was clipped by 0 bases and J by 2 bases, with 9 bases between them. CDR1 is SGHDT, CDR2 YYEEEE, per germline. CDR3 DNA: TGTGCCAGCAGCTTGGATGGGGGGGCTGGAAACACCATATATTTT. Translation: CASSLDGGAGNTIYF.

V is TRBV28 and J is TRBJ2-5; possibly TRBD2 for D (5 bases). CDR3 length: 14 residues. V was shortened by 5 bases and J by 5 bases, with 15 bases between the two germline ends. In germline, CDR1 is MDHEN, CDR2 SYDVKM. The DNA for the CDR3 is TGTGCCAGCAGTCACCGATCGGGGTGGGAGACCCAGTACTTC. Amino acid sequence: CASSHRSGWETQYF.

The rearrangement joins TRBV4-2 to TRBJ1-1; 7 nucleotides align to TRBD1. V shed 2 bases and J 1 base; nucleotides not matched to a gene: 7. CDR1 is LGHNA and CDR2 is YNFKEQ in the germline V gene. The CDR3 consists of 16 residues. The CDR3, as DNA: TGTGCCAGCAGCCAAACATCCGGGACAGAGAACACTGAAGCTTTCTTT. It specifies CASSQTSGTENTEAFF.

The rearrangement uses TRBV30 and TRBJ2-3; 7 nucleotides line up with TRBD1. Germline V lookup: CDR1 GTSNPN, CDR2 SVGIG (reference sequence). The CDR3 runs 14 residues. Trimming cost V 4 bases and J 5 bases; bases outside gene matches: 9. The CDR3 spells CAWKEGQVVDTQYF. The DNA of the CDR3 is TGTGCCTGGAAGGAAGGACAGGTAGTAGATACGCAGTATTTT.